This T cell receptor (beta chain) derives from a study of read filtering for tumor transcriptome and immune sequencing (dated by TCRdb to the early 2020s). Turning to the overall study: The cohort consisted of approximately 17 male and over eleven female patients, with a mean age of roughly 70 years and an age range of roughly 45 to 85. Whole-transcriptome libraries were prepared with the TruSeq RNA Access Library Prep Kit after DNase treatment. By revised international staging, fewer than ten patients were R-ISS I, under 20 were R-ISS II and 7 were R-ISS III. A main aim was a read-filtering strategy for immune repertoire data, specifically whether clonotypes supported by a single read should be removed. Using the same bone marrow samples, the study ran both targeted immune repertoire sequencing and bulk whole-transcriptome sequencing and then compared the TCR repertoires from each method. TCR-region mapped reads per sample ranged from about 3.5 to 10.27 million with IR-seq versus only about 75 to 1,400 with RNA-seq. Overall study outcomes, separate from this receptor: In IR-seq, around 85% of clonotypes but roughly 3.5% of total reads were represented by single-read clonotypes, whereas in RNA-seq, about 69% of clonotypes and roughly 44% of reads were represented by single-read clonotypes. The sorted CD138-negative fraction was a mixed bone marrow immune population, not purified T cells. The correlation between IR-seq and RNA-seq shared clonotype proportions rose when single-read clonotypes were removed. Clonotypes were captured by IR-seq at much higher depth and more reliably than by RNA-seq, and smaller IR-seq throughput was sufficient for identification of most shared clonotypes.

TCR libraries were constructed from about 400 ng RNA using the Immunoverse kit, and molecular barcoded adaptors covering alpha/delta and beta/gamma chains were employed. TCR library preparation used the same RNA that went into transcriptome sequencing. Sequencing of TCR libraries was carried out on an Illumina HiSeq 4000 with 2 x 150 cycles. Per the authors' processing: MiXCR aligned TCR reads to human V, D, J and C references and assembled the aligned reads into CDR3 clonotypes, with quality filtering and error correction included. The tcR package in R was used to analyze clonotype counts and gene usage diversity. For inspection of raw mapping reads, RNA-seq reads were mapped by STAR aligner version 2.5.3a onto GRCh37 of the human genome. To test how sequencing depth affected the clonotypes detected, IR-seq fastq files were randomly downsampled with Seqtk 1.3. TCRdb reprocessing: public reads trimmed at Q25 with fastp, clones called with MiXCR, in-frame beta chains kept. CDR3 protein duplicates are merged, each entry listing the most common genes and DNA. The V and J calls were not made by the authors but by TCRdb's processing. For this sample there are around 33,000 distinct CDR3 sequences; roughly 20% appear just once. Of the sample, 16% falls within the top ten clones.

V sheds 3 bases and J sheds 0 bases, leaving 9 bases between their ends. Inclusive of the bounding cysteine and phenylalanine, the CDR3 is 15 residues long. The DNA shown is the 45-base CDR3, in frame from base 1. Each patient had bone marrow sampled at the time of active disease. Bone marrow mononuclear cells were isolated by Ficoll-Hypaque density gradient centrifugation. Myeloma plasma cells were removed and CD138-negative cells were collected by negative selection after labeling with CD138 magnetic microbeads on a MACS separator. Flow cytometry with CD138 antibodies on an Attune NxT was used to check how pure the isolated cells were. Total RNA was extracted with TRIzol reagent and quantified with a NanoDrop spectrophotometer. Paired RNA-seq and IR-seq were performed on each patient's CD138-negative bone marrow sample. Comment on this clonotype: Its antigen is still unknown. No clone much larger than this one lies a single base away; base qualities are absent.

Recombination connected TRBV6-7 to TRBJ2-1, and possibly TRBD2, on 5 matching bases. TRBV6-7 is annotated as an ORF whose role is uncertain. This sequence was found in a donor at least 40 years old with multiple myeloma. The sequenced sample consisted of a population of CD138-negative cells sorted from bone marrow. In the paper's terms, the cell subset or site label means: bone marrow mononuclear cells depleted of CD138+ plasma/myeloma cells by negative magnetic selection. The sequenced DNA: TGTGCCAGCAGTTATTCGGGGAGCTCCTACAATGAGCAGTTCTTC. Its protein reads: CASSYSGSSYNEQFF.